The rows below give T cell receptor beta chains drawn from one sample of a study of shared clonotypes between healthy human individuals. The data were produced by immunoSEQ multiplex PCR, yet TCRdb's version contains in-frame clones alone and is incomplete. The data hold millions of clones, with 90% to 95% observed a single time. The sequencing sample was made of naive CD4+ T cells sorted from blood. The receptor source for this set is a man younger than 30 in good health. Each CDR3 is given with its conserved first and last residue. The D gene is left open where the match is weak. Only some rows state a clone size, as once, few, many or a class for expanded clones.

TRBD1	17	TRBV13	TRBJ2-1	NA	TGTGCCAGCAGCTTAATTAAAGGAGACAGGGTCGTCAATGAGCAGTTCTTC	CASSLIKGDRVVNEQFF
NA	14	TRBV12-5	TRBJ2-5	NA	TGTGCTAGTGGTTTGGGACAGACCCAAGAGACCCAGTACTTC	CASGLGQTQETQYF
NA	13	TRBV2	TRBJ2-5	NA	TGTGCCAGCGCCCGGGAGTACCAAGAGACCCAGTACTTC	CASAREYQETQYF
TRBD1	14	TRBV30	TRBJ1-4	NA	TGTGCCTCTTCCAGGGGGCGCGGTAATGAAAAACTGTTTTTT	CASSRGRGNEKLFF
NA	15	TRBV7-2	TRBJ2-2	NA	TGTGCCAGCAGCTGGTCTCTGGAGAACACCGGGGAGCTGTTTTTT	CASSWSLENTGELFF
NA	13	TRBV10-3	TRBJ2-7	NA	TGTGCCATTGGGGCTAGCAGTACCTACGAGCAGTACTTC	CAIGASSTYEQYF
NA	13	TRBV7-9	TRBJ2-2	NA	TGTGCCAGCAGCTTAGTAGGATCCGGGGAGCTGTTTTTT	CASSLVGSGELFF
TRBD2	15	TRBV6-5	TRBJ2-3	NA	TGTGCCAGCAGCCCTCTAGCGGGAGCGGGGGATACGCAGTATTTT	CASSPLAGAGDTQYF
TRBD1	14	TRBV6-5	TRBJ1-2	NA	TGTGCCAGCAGCCTCCGACAGGGTGGTTTTGGCTACACCTTC	CASSLRQGGFGYTF
NA	12	TRBV6-1	TRBJ1-5	once	TGTGCCAGCAGTGACTTGAATCAGCCCCAGCATTTT	CASSDLNQPQHF
NA	14	TRBV28	TRBJ1-2	NA	TGTGCCAGCAGTTTAGACAGACTCTTATATGGCTACACCTTC	CASSLDRLLYGYTF
NA	14	TRBV7-2	TRBJ2-2	NA	TGTGCCAGCAGCTCGGGGGCCGGCACCGGGGAGCTGTTTTTT	CASSSGAGTGELFF
NA	14	TRBV6-1	TRBJ2-4	few	TGTGCCAGCAGTCAGATCACAGGTTGGGACATTCAGTACTTC	CASSQITGWDIQYF
NA	14	TRBV10-3	TRBJ2-7	NA	TGTGCCATCAGCCAGGGGGGGGTAAGCTACGAGCAGTACTTC	CAISQGGVSYEQYF
NA	13	TRBV30	TRBJ1-2	NA	TGTGCCTGGACACGAAATGTGGGGGACGGCTACACCTTC	CAWTRNVGDGYTF